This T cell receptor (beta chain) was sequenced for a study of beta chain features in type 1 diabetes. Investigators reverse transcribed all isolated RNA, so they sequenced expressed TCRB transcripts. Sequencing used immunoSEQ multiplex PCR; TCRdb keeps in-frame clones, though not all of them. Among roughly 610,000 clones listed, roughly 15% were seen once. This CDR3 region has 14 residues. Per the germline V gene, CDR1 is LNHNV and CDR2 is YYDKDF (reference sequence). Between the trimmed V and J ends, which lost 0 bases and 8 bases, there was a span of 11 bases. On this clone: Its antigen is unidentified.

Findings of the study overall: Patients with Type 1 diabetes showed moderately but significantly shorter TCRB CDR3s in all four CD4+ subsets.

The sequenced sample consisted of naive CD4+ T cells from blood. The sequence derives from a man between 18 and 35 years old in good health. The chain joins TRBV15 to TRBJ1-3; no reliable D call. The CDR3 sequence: CATSREVSGYTIYF. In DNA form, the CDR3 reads TGTGCCACCAGCAGAGAGGTATCGGGTTACACCATATATTTT.